This entry lists 18 T cell receptor beta chains sequenced from one sample in a study of T-cell reconstitution after alpha-beta-depleted transplantation in children. This sample's TCRbeta library carried unique molecular identifier barcodes. A single record per CDR3 protein comes from TCRdb applying MiXCR to the PCR reads. The sample consists of roughly 500,000 distinct CDR3 sequences, about 10% of them appearing once. The source material was PBMCs, sampled before TCRalphabeta/CD19-depleted stem cell transplant. These TCRs come from a child aged 2-15 years with inherited bone marrow failure, due to receive a stem cell transplant.

This clonotype was detected many times. The rearrangement links TRBV4-3 to TRBJ2-1; no clear D. Trimming took 3 bases from V and 8 from J, leaving 11 bases between them. The CDR3 extends over 13 amino acids. CDR1 LGHNA and CDR2 YSLEER come from the germline V gene. The CDR3 nucleotides are TGCGCCAGCAGCCAGGCTATAGCCGATGAGCAGTTCTTC. Amino acids: CASSQAIADEQFF.

This clonotype was recorded many times. The chain recombines TRBV29-1 with TRBJ2-2; D remains unclear. With 7 bases removed from V and 6 bases from J, the gap between germline ends came to 15 bases. Germline CDR1 is SQVTM and CDR2 is ANQGSEA. CDR3 length equals 13 residues. This chain's CDR3 is CSASRQDPGELFF. CDR3 nucleotides: TGCAGCGCCTCGAGGCAGGACCCCGGGGAGCTGTTTTTT.

Many counts were recorded for this clonotype. V usage is TRBV5-1 and J usage is TRBJ2-7; TRBD2 agrees at 11 bases. Trimming cost V 4 bases and J 4 bases; bases outside gene matches: 10. The V gene's germline CDR1 is SGHRS and CDR2 YFSETQ. The CDR3 loop spans 16 amino acids. CDR3 nucleotides: TGCGCCAGCAGCCCGAGCCCGGGACTAGCGGCGTACGAGCAGTACTTC. Residues: CASSPSPGLAAYEQYF.

This clonotype was counted ten times or more. J is TRBJ2-1 and V is TRBV29-1, with D maybe TRBD1 (6 bases). From germline, CDR1 is SQVTM and CDR2 ANQGSEA. The CDR3 length is 13 residues. Between the trimmed V and J ends, which lost 7 bases and 1 base, there was a span of 11 bases. The CDR3 spells CSAGASSYNEQFF. For the CDR3, the DNA is TGCAGCGCAGGGGCGAGTTCCTACAATGAGCAGTTCTTC.

This chain joins TRBV13 and TRBJ2-1; perhaps TRBD1 as D (6 bases). The CDR3 spans 13 residues. Trimming took 3 bases from V and 6 from J, leaving 9 bases between them. Germline V gives CDR1 PRHDT, CDR2 FYEKMQ (reference sequence). This chain's CDR3 is CASSLQGSNEQFF. The CDR3 DNA reads as TGTGCCAGCAGCTTGCAGGGGAGCAATGAGCAGTTCTTC.

The chain joins TRBV10-2 to TRBJ2-2; D possibly corresponds to TRBD2 (5 bases). Germline loops: CDR1 WSHSY, CDR2 SAAADI. This CDR3 region has 15 residues. Between the trimmed V and J ends, which lost 3 bases and 3 bases, there was a span of 11 bases. The CDR3 bases are TGCGCCAGCAGTGACTGGCTAGCAGACACCGGGGAGCTGTTTTTT. This codes for CASSDWLADTGELFF.

This clonotype was seen repeatedly, ten times or more. At one end the junction does not follow the germline gene, possibly because of a read error. The rearrangement joins TRBV7-9 to TRBJ1-1, with a possible D match to TRBD1 (6 bases). Germline CDR1 SEHNR, CDR2 FQNEAQ (reference sequence). CDR3 size: 13 residues. The CDR3 DNA follows: TGTGCCAGCATCTTAGAGGAGGGGGGAGAAGCTTTCTTT. Translated, it gives CASILEEGGEAFF. Full variable domain (outside the CDR3, taken from reference TRBV7-9 and TRBJ1-1): DTGVSQNPRHKITKRGQNVTFRCDPISEHNRLYWYRQTLGQGPEFLTYFQNEAQLEKSRLLSDRFSAERPKGSFSTLEIQRTEQGDSAMYLCASILEEGGEAFFGQGTRLTVV.

This clonotype has only a few counts. The genes are TRBV7-8 and TRBJ2-7, with a possible D match to TRBD2 (6 bases). V dropped 2 bases and J dropped 2 bases, with 10 bases sitting between them. This CDR3 is 14 amino acids long. CDR1 SGHVS and CDR2 FQNEAQ come from the germline V gene. As DNA, the CDR3 is TGTGCCAGCAGCTTATTGCGGGGCCCCTACGAGCAGTACTTC. It codes for CASSLLRGPYEQYF. The full variable domain, rest sourced from reference TRBV7-8 and TRBJ2-7, is GAGVSQSPRYKVAKRGQDVALRCDPISGHVSLFWYQQALGQGPEFLTYFQNEAQLDKSGLPSDRFFAERPEGSVSTLKIQRTQQEDSAVYLCASSLLRGPYEQYFGPGTRLTVT.

On this clonotype: A much larger clone differs from this one at a single base, so this may be a read error. This chain uses TRBV20-1 with TRBJ2-5, with D unclear. The CDR3 covers 12 residues. Germline assignment: CDR1 DFQATT and CDR2 SNEGSKA (reference sequence). CDR3 residues: CSARARLETQNF. In DNA form, the CDR3 reads TGCAGTGCTAGAGCTAGGCTAGAGACCCAGAACTTC.

This clonotype was recorded many times. The V call is TRBV11-2, the J call TRBJ2-3; the D is unclear. This CDR3 contains 13 residues. Germline V gives CDR1 SGHAT, CDR2 FQNNGV. V was cut by 0 bases and J by 9 bases, with 10 bases left in between. The CDR3 spells CASSLEHLGTQYF. For the CDR3, the DNA is TGTGCCAGCAGCTTAGAACATCTCGGCACGCAGTATTTT.

Many counts were recorded for this clonotype. This chain links TRBV10-1 with TRBJ2-2; 7 positions agree with TRBD2. V lost 2 bases and J lost 2; bases outside the gene matches: 8. The CDR3 covers 17 residues. Per the germline V gene, CDR1 is WNHNN and CDR2 is SYGVQD (reference sequence). The CDR3 coding sequence is TGCGCCAGCAGTGAGGCTGCGCTAGCGGCCAACACCGGGGAGCTGTTTTTT. Translation gives CASSEAALAANTGELFF.

This clonotype was detected only a few times. V is TRBV11-1 and J is TRBJ2-3, with 15 bases identical to TRBD2. Germline V CDR1 and CDR2: SGHAT, FQDESV (reference sequence). V gave up 7 bases and J gave up 4 bases; unmatched junction bases: 15. This CDR3 spans 19 amino acids. For the CDR3, the DNA is TGTGCCAGCACCCTCCCGGGACTAGCGGGAGGAGAGGGCGCAGATACGCAGTATTTT. It yields the protein CASTLPGLAGGEGADTQYF.

This clonotype was counted many times. This chain uses TRBV2 with TRBJ1-2, with 9 bases aligning to TRBD1. CDR1 is SNHLY, CDR2 FYNNEI, per germline. V lost 5 bases and J lost 0; bases outside the gene matches: 10. This CDR3 is 17 amino acids long. CDR3 coding DNA: TGTGCCAGCAGTACGGTACAGGGGGCCCTCCCTAACTATGGCTACACCTTC. It is translated as CASSTVQGALPNYGYTF.

The table lists this clonotype with a few counts. The chain employs TRBV7-9 and TRBJ2-1; 7 nucleotides align to TRBD2. CDR1 and CDR2 from the germline V gene are SEHNR and FQNEAQ (reference sequence). The CDR3 contains 15 residues. V gave up 2 bases and J gave up 6 bases; unmatched junction bases: 7. The CDR3 region is CASSLRRGYANEQFF. The CDR3 bases are TGTGCCAGCAGCTTACGGCGGGGGTACGCCAATGAGCAGTTCTTC.

This clonotype was found many times. This chain links TRBV10-3 with TRBJ1-4; no clear D gene. This CDR3 spans 15 amino acids. V lost 3 bases, J lost 0 bases, and 8 bases lay in between. Germline V CDR1 and CDR2: ENHRY, SYGVKD. The CDR3 region is CAISEQFTTNEKLFF. CDR3 nucleotides: TGTGCCATCAGTGAACAGTTCACAACTAATGAAAAACTGTTTTTT.

This clonotype showed up many times. This chain joins TRBV9 and TRBJ2-7; 11 bases align to TRBD2. Trimming took 0 bases from V and 6 from J; bases not matched to a gene: 5. The CDR3 totals 15 residues. Per germline, CDR1 SGDLS and CDR2 YYNGEE. This CDR3 is CASSVEALAGGEQYF. In nucleotides, the CDR3 is TGTGCCAGCAGCGTAGAGGCGCTAGCGGGAGGCGAGCAGTACTTC.

At least ten counts were recorded for this clonotype. This chain uses TRBV12-3 or TRBV12-4 with TRBJ2-7; 7 nucleotides line up with TRBD2. This CDR3 comprises 14 residues. V dropped 5 bases and J dropped 3; count of bases not matched to a gene: 7. The CDR3 sequence is CASSPGLGHYEQYF. CDR3 sequence (DNA): TGTGCCAGCAGTCCAGGACTAGGACACTACGAGCAGTACTTC.

The V and J genes are TRBV11-2 and TRBJ1-1; D is undetermined. Trimming removed 7 bases from V and 9 bases from J, with 18 bases in between. The germline V gene encodes CDR1 SGHAT and CDR2 FQNNGV. This CDR3 has 13 residues. This CDR3 is CASTEPTYTKAFF. For the CDR3, the DNA is TGTGCCAGCACCGAACCGACCTATACAAAAGCTTTCTTT.